Reported below is one TCR beta chain. The antigen is not known. Trimming took 5 bases from V and 0 from J, leaving 11 bases between them. The CDR3 is made up of 14 amino acids. Germline lookup yields CDR1 SGHTA and CDR2 FQGNSA. Each CDR3 protein is one row after TCRdb ran MiXCR on the 5' RACE reads. The repertoire includes roughly 240,000 distinct CDR3 sequences, over 6.5% of them detected once, and 1% to 1.2% sits in the top ten. The source of the sample is a study of T cells after yellow fever vaccination. Findings of the study overall: Reappearance after the booster was seen for most primary-vaccination clones, at 95% to 96% CD4 and 88% CD8.

The chain has TRBV7-2 and TRBJ2-7; tentatively, D is TRBD1 or TRBD2 (5 bases each). The material sequenced was CD4+ T cells sorted from PBMCs, taken on the day of the yellow fever booster vaccination. The clonotype comes from a man aged 25 to 40 who received the YFV17D yellow fever vaccine. CDR3 bases: TGTGCCAGCAGCCCGGGACCACCCTCCTACGAGCAGTACTTC. Translation gives CASSPGPPSYEQYF.